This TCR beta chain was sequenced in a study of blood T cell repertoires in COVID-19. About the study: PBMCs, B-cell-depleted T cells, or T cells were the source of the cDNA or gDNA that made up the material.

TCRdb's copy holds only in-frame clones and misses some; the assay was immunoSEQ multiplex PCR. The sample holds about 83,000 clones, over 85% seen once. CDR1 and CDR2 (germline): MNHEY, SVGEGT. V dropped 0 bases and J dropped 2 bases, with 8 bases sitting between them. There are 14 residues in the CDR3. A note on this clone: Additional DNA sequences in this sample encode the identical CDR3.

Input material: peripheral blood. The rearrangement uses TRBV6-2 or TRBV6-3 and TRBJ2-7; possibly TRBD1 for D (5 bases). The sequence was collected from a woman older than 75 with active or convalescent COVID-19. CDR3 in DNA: TGTGCCAGCAGTTACTCAGGGGCGACCTACGAGCAGTACTTC. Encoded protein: CASSYSGATYEQYF.